A single sample gave rise to the 22 T cell receptor beta chains below, sequenced in a study of T-cell memory formation after mild COVID-19. TCRdb reprocessed the 5' RACE reads via MiXCR and lists one record per CDR3 protein. The profile covers a few hundred thousand distinct CDR3 sequences, with about 20% appearing a single time and around 23% taken by the ten largest. Sequencing input: PBMCs or a T cell subset sorted from them (not recorded which). Receptors were obtained from a man between 18 and 29 years old who had mild COVID-19 (a few samples of this study predate the infection). Cell type and time point are not known.

The chain links TRBV5-1 to TRBJ2-3, with 10 bases identical to TRBD2. CDR1 is SGHRS, CDR2 YFSETQ, per germline. This CDR3 region has 17 residues. Unmatched junction bases numbered 6, after V lost 0 bases and J lost 2 bases. The CDR3 spells CASSLELAGVLTDTQYF. The CDR3 DNA follows: TGCGCCAGCAGCTTGGAGCTAGCGGGGGTCCTCACAGATACGCAGTATTTT.

The chain joins TRBV4-1 to TRBJ2-5; 7 positions match TRBD2. The junction had 4 bases not matched to a gene; V was cut back by 0 bases and J by 3 bases. Germline V gene sequence: CDR1 MGHRA, CDR2 YSYEKL. The CDR3 runs to 15 residues. Written as DNA, the CDR3 is TGCGCCAGCAGCCAAGACGGGGCGGGGGAAGAGACCCAGTACTTC. It translates to CASSQDGAGEETQYF.

This clonotype was recorded a few times. This sequence joins TRBV28 and TRBJ2-3, with 7 bases lining up with TRBD1. Germline loops: CDR1 MDHEN, CDR2 SYDVKM. The CDR3 runs to 15 residues. Losses at the gene ends were 5 bases for V and 2 bases for J; bases not matched to a gene: 7. The CDR3 here is CASSKGQTPTDTQYF. CDR3 coding DNA: TGTGCCAGCAGTAAGGGACAGACACCCACAGATACGCAGTATTTT.

This clonotype was counted a few times. J is TRBJ1-4 and V is TRBV27; 9 nucleotides agree with TRBD1. J lost 7 bases, V lost 5 bases, and 8 bases had no gene match. The germline V gene encodes CDR1 MNHEY and CDR2 SMNVEV (reference sequence). The CDR3 totals 15 residues. The CDR3, as DNA: TGTGCCAGCAGTGGATACAGGGGGCTGGGTGAAAAACTGTTTTTT. Encoded protein: CASSGYRGLGEKLFF.

The J gene is TRBJ2-7, the V gene TRBV27; 7 nucleotides line up with TRBD1. This CDR3 has 13 residues. V lost 7 bases and J lost 3; bases outside the gene matches: 6. Germline V lookup: CDR1 MNHEY, CDR2 SMNVEV (reference sequence). The CDR3 DNA follows: TGTGCCAGCACCACGGACAGGAGCTACGAGCAGTACTTC. It codes for CASTTDRSYEQYF.

Only a few counts were recorded for this clonotype. The chain employs TRBV2 and TRBJ2-5, with D uncertain. From germline, CDR1 is SNHLY and CDR2 FYNNEI. V lost 2 bases and J lost 9, with 7 bases in between. CDR3 size: 11 residues. CDR3 DNA sequence: TGTGCCAGCAGTGAAACAGTGCCCCAGTACTTC. It yields the protein CASSETVPQYF.

This clonotype has only a few counts. CDR3: CSAGLGREKLFF. In DNA, the CDR3 is TGCAGCGCCGGTTTAGGGCGGGAAAAACTGTTTTTT. V is TRBV29-1 and J is TRBJ1-4; no definite D call. The CDR3 has 12 amino acids. V was pared by 7 bases and J by 8 bases, with 14 bases between. The germline V gene encodes CDR1 SQVTM and CDR2 ANQGSEA. The full variable domain, completed using reference TRBV29-1 and TRBJ1-4, is SAVISQKPSRDICQRGTSLTIQCQVDSQVTMMFWYRQQPGQSLTLIATANQGSEATYESGFVIDKFPISRPNLTFSTLTVSNMSPEDSSIYLCSAGLGREKLFFGSGTQLSVL.

This chain links TRBV10-2 with TRBJ1-6; TRBD1 aligns across 10 bases. Germline CDR1 reads WSHSY; CDR2 reads SAAADI. V gave up 10 bases and J gave up 6 bases; unmatched junction bases: 18. There are 18 residues in the CDR3. The CDR3 bases are TGCGCCACCCGCCGAGGGACAGGGGCCCAGTGGGCTAATTCACCCCTCCACTTT. It encodes CATRRGTGAQWANSPLHF.

This clonotype appeared a few times. The chain combines TRBV5-1 with TRBJ2-3; TRBD1 agrees at 7 bases. The germline V gene has CDR1 SGHRS and CDR2 YFSETQ. The V and J ends lost 3 bases and 0 bases, in that order; junction bases with no gene match: 7. This CDR3 contains 16 residues. The CDR3 sequence is CASSSLDRRSTDTQYF. The CDR3 bases are TGCGCCAGCAGCTCCCTGGACAGGCGCAGCACAGATACGCAGTATTTT.

The chain recombines TRBV3-1 with TRBJ2-3; no clear D. The CDR3 totals 12 residues. The V gene's germline CDR1 is LGHDT and CDR2 YNNKEL (reference sequence). The germline V and J ends were trimmed by 1 base and 14 bases, with 13 bases remaining between them. CDR3 nucleotides: TGTGCCAGCAGCCAAGGCGTTTCCTCCCTGTATTTT. Its protein product is CASSQGVSSLYF.

The table lists this clonotype with a few counts. The V gene is TRBV9, the J gene TRBJ2-7; 7 nucleotides agree with TRBD1. The junction had 5 bases not matched to a gene; V was cut back by 5 bases and J by 3 bases. Per germline, CDR1 SGDLS and CDR2 YYNGEE. This CDR3 is built from 13 residues. CDR3 nucleotides: TGTGCCAGCAGACAGGGGCCGCACTACGAGCAGTACGTC. It encodes CASRQGPHYEQYV.

The rearrangement links TRBV5-1 to TRBJ2-7; possible D gene TRBD2, 6 bases. Germline V gene data show CDR1 as SGHRS and CDR2 as YFSETQ. V dropped 3 bases and J dropped 7 bases, with 17 bases sitting between them. The CDR3 is made up of 14 amino acids. CDR3 loop: CASSWGGRGREQYF. As DNA, the CDR3 is TGCGCCAGCAGCTGGGGAGGTAGGGGAAGGGAGCAGTACTTC. Together with reference TRBV5-1 and TRBJ2-7, the CDR3 gives the full variable domain: KAGVTQTPRYLIKTRGQQVTLSCSPISGHRSVSWYQQTPGQGLQFLFEYFSETQRNKGNFPGRFSGRQFSNSRSEMNVSTLELGDSALYLCASSWGGRGREQYFGPGTRLTVT.

The chain has TRBV20-1 and TRBJ1-1, with 7 nucleotides matching TRBD1. V shed 3 bases, J shed 3 bases, and the junction held 7 bases outside the gene matches. The CDR3 runs 14 residues. The V gene's germline CDR1 is DFQATT and CDR2 SNEGSKA (reference sequence). The CDR3 here is CSASKGGADTEAFF. The CDR3 bases are TGCAGTGCTAGTAAAGGGGGCGCGGACACTGAAGCTTTCTTT.

The chain is built from TRBV7-9 and TRBJ2-3; D is uncertain. The CDR3 sequence is 15 residues long. Germline CDR1 SEHNR, CDR2 FQNEAQ (reference sequence). With 0 bases removed from V and 5 bases from J, the gap between germline ends came to 12 bases. The CDR3 coding sequence is TGTGCCAGCAGCTTAGCGATGGGTGGGGAAGATACGCAGTATTTT. Amino acid sequence: CASSLAMGGEDTQYF.

This clonotype was observed a handful of times. V is TRBV20-1 and J is TRBJ2-2; possibly TRBD1 for D (5 bases). The V end was cut by 4 bases, the J end by 1 base, with 7 bases between. Germline CDR1 DFQATT, CDR2 SNEGSKA (reference sequence). CDR3 length: 13 residues. The CDR3 bases are TGCAGTGCTATTACAGGGAACACCGGGGAGCTGTTTTTT. Residues: CSAITGNTGELFF.

J is TRBJ2-2 and V is TRBV12-3 or TRBV12-4; no reliable D call. V was shortened by 8 bases and J by 1 base, with 8 bases between the two germline ends. There are 13 residues in the CDR3. The chain's CDR3 is CASRRENTGELFF. DNA of the CDR3: TGTGCCAGCCGGCGCGAGAACACCGGGGAGCTGTTTTTT.

This clonotype appeared once. The chain recombines TRBV20-1 with TRBJ1-5; 7 positions match TRBD1. CDR1 is DFQATT, CDR2 SNEGSKA, per germline (reference sequence). V lost 6 bases and J lost 8; bases outside the gene matches: 13. There are 14 residues in the CDR3. DNA for the CDR3: TGCAGTGCCCTGCGAGGGGGCCGAACTGAGCCCCAGCATTTT. Translated, it gives CSALRGGRTEPQHF.

This chain links TRBV7-2 with TRBJ1-2; 8 positions match TRBD1. The CDR3 has 14 amino acids. Germline CDR1 and CDR2: SGHTA and FQGNSA. V was clipped by 7 bases and J by 5 bases; unmatched bases: 9. The CDR3 region is CASNPAGGFYGYTF. CDR3 in DNA: TGTGCCAGCAACCCCGCAGGGGGCTTTTATGGCTACACCTTC. The whole variable domain, remainder taken from reference TRBV7-2 and TRBJ1-2, is GAGVSQSPSNKVTEKGKDVELRCDPISGHTALYWYRQSLGQGLEFLIYFQGNSAPDKSGLPSDRFSAERTGGSVSTLTIQRTQQEDSAVYLCASNPAGGFYGYTFGSGTRLTVV.

CDR3 residues: CASSPTPPRTETQYF. The CDR3 DNA reads TGTGCCAGCAGCCCAACTCCCCCTCGCACAGAGACCCAGTACTTC. The chain couples TRBV7-2 to TRBJ2-5; D is undetermined. The germline CDR1 and CDR2 sequences are SGHTA and FQGNSA. This CDR3 comprises 15 residues. V lost 5 bases and J 4 bases, leaving 17 bases between the germline ends.

Notes on this clonotype: This may be a read error: a much more frequent sequence differs by one nucleotide. The chain has TRBV7-9 and TRBJ2-5; no definite D call. V lost 5 bases and J 2 bases, leaving 9 bases between the germline ends. In germline, CDR1 is SEHNR, CDR2 FQNEAQ (reference sequence). CDR3 length: 13 amino acids. The chain's CDR3 is CASSPPWQETQYF. In nucleotides, the CDR3 is TGTGCCAGCAGCCCACCGTGGCAAGAGACCCAGTACTTC.

This clonotype was recorded a few times. The rearrangement links TRBV4-2 to TRBJ1-4; D gene ambiguous. V lost 0 bases and J lost 3, with 14 bases in between. The CDR3 has 17 amino acids. Germline CDR1 reads LGHNA; CDR2 reads YNFKEQ. The CDR3 spells CASSQETSRAPNEKLFF. CDR3 sequence (DNA): TGTGCCAGCAGCCAAGAAACCTCAAGGGCGCCTAATGAAAAACTGTTTTTT.

The rearrangement uses TRBV10-3 and TRBJ1-5, with D possibly being TRBD1 (6 bases). Trimming stripped 6 bases from V and 4 bases from J, with 16 bases between. Germline CDR1 reads ENHRY; CDR2 reads SYGVKD. The CDR3 is made up of 15 amino acids. In DNA form, the CDR3 reads TGTGCCATCAGCCCACAACAAGGGGGTAATCAGCCCCAGCATTTT. Amino acid sequence: CAISPQQGGNQPQHF.